These 25 T cell receptor beta chains originate from one sample sequenced in a study of blood T cell repertoires in COVID-19. Profiling relied on immunoSEQ multiplex PCR, and the TCRdb table lists in-frame clones only, not all of them. This sample has approximately 180,000 clones; 85% to 90% occur once, and the top ten carry about 6.3%. The source material was peripheral blood. These receptors all come from a man in his forties or fifties with active or convalescent COVID-19.

The rearrangement joins TRBV28 to TRBJ1-2; 10 nucleotides agree with TRBD1. Germline V gene data show CDR1 as MDHEN and CDR2 as SYDVKM. The CDR3 has 15 residues. Trimming removed 2 bases from V and 3 bases from J; junction bases left unmatched: 3. In nucleotides, the CDR3 is TGTGCCAGCAGTTTAGGACAGGGGGTGTACTATGGCTACACCTTC. Residues: CASSLGQGVYYGYTF.

This chain links TRBV2 with TRBJ2-3; the D gene is possibly TRBD1 (6 bases). This CDR3 contains 15 residues. The V gene lost 6 bases and the J gene lost 5 bases, with 18 bases spanning the gap. The germline V gene encodes CDR1 SNHLY and CDR2 FYNNEI. In DNA form, the CDR3 reads TGTGCCAGCAGGCTGGACAGTACCTCGGGAGATACGCAGTATTTT. Translating gives CASRLDSTSGDTQYF.

The CDR3 bases are TGTGCCAGCAGCCAAGCGCCACCAGGGGGCCTCGCGGATGAAAAACTGTTTTTT. Translating it yields CASSQAPPGGLADEKLFF. The chain uses TRBV4-2 and TRBJ1-4; 8 bases fit TRBD1. Germline values: CDR1 LGHNA, CDR2 YNFKEQ. J was trimmed by 6 bases and V by 1 base; bases with no gene match: 13. The length of the CDR3 is 18 residues.

This chain connects TRBV7-9 to TRBJ1-1; D gene ambiguous. Per germline, CDR1 SEHNR and CDR2 FQNEAQ (reference sequence). The CDR3 length is 13 residues. Trimming stripped 2 bases from V and 1 base from J, with 5 bases between. The CDR3 coding sequence is TGTGCCAGCAGCTTAATAGAGAACACTGAAGCTTTCTTT. Translation: CASSLIENTEAFF.

V is TRBV12-3 or TRBV12-4 and J is TRBJ2-5, with a weak D call TRBD2 (6 bases). V was shortened by 3 bases and J by 5 bases, with 7 bases between the two germline ends. This CDR3 contains 12 residues. The CDR3 bases are TGTGCCAGCAGTTTGGAGGGGGAGACCCAGTACTTC. Its protein product is CASSLEGETQYF.

The chain joins TRBV12-3 or TRBV12-4 to TRBJ2-1; weak D call: TRBD1 (5 bases). The CDR3 length is 13 residues. V was trimmed by 7 bases and J by 6 bases, leaving 13 bases between them. The CDR3 DNA is TGTGCCAGCACAAAAGAGACAGTCAATGAGCAGTTCTTC. Protein product: CASTKETVNEQFF.

The genes are TRBV6-5 and TRBJ1-5; D is uncertain. Germline CDR1 MNHEY, CDR2 SVGAGI. The germline V and J ends were trimmed by 2 bases and 5 bases, with 7 bases remaining between them. This CDR3 contains 13 residues. CDR3 region: CASSYQQDQPQHF. The CDR3 nucleotides are TGTGCCAGCAGTTACCAACAAGATCAGCCCCAGCATTTT.

The DNA for the CDR3 is TGTGCCAGCAGCCAGTCCCTAGCGAACAATGAGCAGTTCTTC. Protein product: CASSQSLANNEQFF. V is TRBV3-1 (or the pseudogene TRBV3-2) and J is TRBJ2-1; D is possibly TRBD2 (6 bases). CDR3 length: 14 amino acids. V was clipped by 3 bases and J by 5 bases, with 11 bases between them. Per the germline V gene, CDR1 is LGHDT and CDR2 is YNNKEL (reference sequence).

The chain uses TRBV27 and TRBJ1-1; the match to TRBD1 covers 7 bases. The CDR3 contains 15 residues. From germline, CDR1 is MNHEY and CDR2 SMNVEV (reference sequence). The ends lost 6 bases at V and 6 bases at J; junction bases unmatched: 13. The CDR3 here is CASRQSDRAGAEAFF. For the CDR3, the DNA is TGTGCCAGCAGACAATCCGACAGGGCCGGCGCTGAAGCTTTCTTT.

This chain links TRBV2 with TRBJ1-1, with a weak D call TRBD1 (6 bases). Germline lookup yields CDR1 SNHLY and CDR2 FYNNEI. Trimming took off 7 bases at V and 1 base at J, with 13 bases between the two ends. The CDR3 loop spans 14 amino acids. The CDR3 sequence is CASKEQGKNTEAFF. In nucleotides, the CDR3 is TGTGCCAGCAAGGAACAGGGAAAGAACACTGAAGCTTTCTTT.

This sequence joins TRBV13 and TRBJ1-2; 8 bases are shared with TRBD1. Germline trimming cut 4 bases from V and 4 bases from J; bases unmatched to any gene: 11. Germline CDR1 is PRHDT and CDR2 is FYEKMQ (reference sequence). The CDR3 covers 16 residues. This CDR3 reads CASSSKNGQGGYGYTF. As DNA, the CDR3 is TGTGCCAGCAGCTCTAAAAACGGACAGGGTGGCTATGGCTACACCTTC.

J is TRBJ2-5 and V is TRBV27, with 8 positions matching TRBD2. The V gene's germline CDR1 is MNHEY and CDR2 SMNVEV (reference sequence). The CDR3 is 14 residues long. Trimming took 6 bases from V and 6 from J; bases not matched to a gene: 9. CDR3 nucleotides: TGTGCCAGCAGCCACCGGGGCGGGGGGCAGACCCAGTACTTC. This encodes CASSHRGGGQTQYF.

The chain recombines TRBV12-3 or TRBV12-4 with TRBJ2-2; possible D gene TRBD2, 5 bases. This CDR3 has 13 residues. V lost 3 bases, J lost 6 bases, and 8 bases lay in between. CDR3 loop: CASSFGVPGELFF. Written as DNA, the CDR3 is TGTGCCAGCAGTTTCGGGGTTCCCGGGGAGCTGTTTTTT.

This chain uses TRBV10-3 with TRBJ1-2; D is undetermined. The V end lost 0 bases, the J end lost 7 bases, and 12 bases lay between the germline ends. Germline lookup yields CDR1 ENHRY and CDR2 SYGVKD. CDR3 length: 14 amino acids. The CDR3 DNA follows: TGTGCCATCAGTGAGTCTCGGTCGAGCGGTGGCTACACCTTC. It codes for CAISESRSSGGYTF.

The chain joins TRBV5-1 to TRBJ2-7; D perhaps matches TRBD2 (5 bases). CDR1 and CDR2 (germline): SGHRS, YFSETQ. This CDR3 spans 15 amino acids. Deletions cut 8 bases from V and 4 bases from J, with 22 bases between. The CDR3 reads CASQEEGTALYEQYF. The CDR3 bases are TGCGCCAGTCAAGAAGAGGGAACGGCCCTTTACGAGCAGTACTTC.

J is TRBJ1-1 and V is TRBV29-1; D unclear. Looked up from germline, CDR1 is SQVTM and CDR2 is ANQGSEA. This CDR3 spans 12 amino acids. The germline V and J ends were trimmed by 1 base and 4 bases, with 7 bases remaining between them. The DNA of the CDR3 is TGCAGCGTTGAAGTTGGGAGCACTGAAGCTTTCTTT. Its translation is CSVEVGSTEAFF.

The chain couples TRBV6-4 to TRBJ2-7, with TRBD2 identical over 9 bases. The CDR3 covers 16 residues. The trim removed 2 bases at V and 0 bases at J, leaving 5 bases unmatched. Germline V gene lookup returns CDR1 MRHNA and CDR2 SNTAGT. Here the CDR3 reads CASSDARSGSSYEQYF. CDR3 sequence (DNA): TGTGCCAGCAGTGACGCCCGTAGCGGGAGCTCCTACGAGCAGTACTTC.

This clone was seen once. V usage is TRBV6-5 and J usage is TRBJ1-4, with 7 bases that match TRBD1. The V gene end was trimmed by 7 bases and the J gene end by 10 bases; junction bases not matched to a gene: 12. This CDR3 contains 14 residues. Germline CDR1 MNHEY, CDR2 SVGAGI. CDR3 region: CASTQTGRRGKLFF. CDR3 nucleotides: TGTGCCAGCACCCAGACAGGGCGTCGTGGAAAACTGTTTTTT.

The chain uses TRBV2 and TRBJ1-5, with a weak D call TRBD1 (5 bases). The CDR3 consists of 13 residues. V lost 6 bases to trimming and J lost 7 bases, with 13 bases between them. Germline V gene lookup returns CDR1 SNHLY and CDR2 FYNNEI. The CDR3 nucleotides are TGTGCCAGCAGCTACGGACAAAACCAGCCCCAGCATTTT. Translation: CASSYGQNQPQHF.

This clone was detected only a few times. The chain recombines TRBV29-1 with TRBJ2-7; a weak D match, TRBD1 (6 bases). V was shortened by 7 bases and J by 3 bases, with 10 bases between the two germline ends. Germline CDR1 SQVTM, CDR2 ANQGSEA. CDR3 size: 11 residues. CDR3 bases: TGCAGCGCTGTCAGGGGCTACGAGCAGTACTTC. Residues: CSAVRGYEQYF.

This CDR3 is CASSVESLAGDRETQYF. In DNA, the CDR3 is TGTGCCAGCAGCGTGGAAAGTCTAGCGGGAGATCGGGAGACCCAGTACTTC. The rearrangement joins TRBV9 to TRBJ2-5; 10 bases fit TRBD2. Germline V gene data show CDR1 as SGDLS and CDR2 as YYNGEE. This CDR3 is 17 amino acids long. The V segment lost 2 bases and the J segment 5 bases; nucleotides outside the gene matches: 12.

This sequence joins TRBV7-8 and TRBJ2-7; 8 bases agree with TRBD2. This CDR3 region has 13 residues. Germline-derived CDR1 and CDR2 are SGHVS and FQNEAQ. The V gene end was trimmed by 5 bases and the J gene end by 2 bases; junction bases not matched to a gene: 2. CDR3 in DNA: TGTGCCAGCAGCCCGGGGGGGCCCTACGAGCAGTACTTC. Its protein product is CASSPGGPYEQYF.

The chain joins TRBV24-1 to TRBJ2-3, with D perhaps TRBD2 (5 bases). The V gene lost 4 bases and the J gene lost 2 bases, with 21 bases spanning the gap. CDR3 length: 18 amino acids. Germline CDR1 reads KGHDR; CDR2 reads SFDVKD. Written as DNA, the CDR3 is TGTGCCACCAGTGACCCGGGTTTTAGCGCAGGCGCCACAGATACGCAGTATTTT. Protein sequence: CATSDPGFSAGATDTQYF.

The chain links TRBV19 to TRBJ2-7, with TRBD2 identical over 9 bases. J gave up 6 bases and V 4 bases, and 4 bases lay outside the gene matches. Germline V gene lookup returns CDR1 LNHDA and CDR2 SQIVND (reference sequence). The CDR3 runs to 13 residues. The CDR3 sequence is CASSTGLASEQYF. CDR3 nucleotide sequence: TGTGCCAGTAGTACGGGACTAGCTTCCGAGCAGTACTTC.

The genes are TRBV30 and TRBJ2-4; a weak D match, TRBD2 (6 bases). The CDR3 has 19 residues. V was pared by 0 bases and J by 0 bases, with 21 bases between. CDR1 and CDR2 from the germline V gene are GTSNPN and SVGIG (reference sequence). CDR3 loop: CAWSVGHGTRDLAKNIQYF. In DNA form, the CDR3 reads TGTGCCTGGAGTGTCGGTCATGGGACTCGAGATTTAGCCAAAAACATTCAGTACTTC.